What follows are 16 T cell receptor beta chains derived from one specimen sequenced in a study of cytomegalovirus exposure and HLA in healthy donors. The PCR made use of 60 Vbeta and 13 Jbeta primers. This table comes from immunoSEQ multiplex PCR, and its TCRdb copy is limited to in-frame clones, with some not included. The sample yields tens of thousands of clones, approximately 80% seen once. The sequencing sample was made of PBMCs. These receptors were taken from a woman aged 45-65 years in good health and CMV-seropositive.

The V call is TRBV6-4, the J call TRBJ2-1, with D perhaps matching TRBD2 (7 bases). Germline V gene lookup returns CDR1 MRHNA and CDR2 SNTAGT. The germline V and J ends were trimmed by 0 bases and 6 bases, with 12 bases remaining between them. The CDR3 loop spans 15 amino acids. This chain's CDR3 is CASSDSAGAANEQFF. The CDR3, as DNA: TGTGCCAGCAGTGACTCGGCGGGGGCGGCCAATGAGCAGTTCTTC.

CDR3 bases: TGCAGCGTCCGGAGAGGTCGGGATACGCAGTATTTT. Protein sequence: CSVRRGRDTQYF. The chain has TRBV29-1 and TRBJ2-3, with D hard to call. V gave up 6 bases and J gave up 6 bases, with 13 bases separating them. From germline, CDR1 is SQVTM and CDR2 ANQGSEA. This CDR3 spans 12 amino acids.

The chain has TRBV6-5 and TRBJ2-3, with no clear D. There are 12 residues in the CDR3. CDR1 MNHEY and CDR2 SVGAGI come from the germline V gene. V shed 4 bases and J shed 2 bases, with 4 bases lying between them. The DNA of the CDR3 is TGTGCCAGCAGTTCTATCACAGATACGCAGTATTTT. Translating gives CASSSITDTQYF.

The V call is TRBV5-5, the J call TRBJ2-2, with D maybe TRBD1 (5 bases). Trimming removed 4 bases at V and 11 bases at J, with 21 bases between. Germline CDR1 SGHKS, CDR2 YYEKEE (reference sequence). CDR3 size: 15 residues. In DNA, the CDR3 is TGTGCCAGCAGCCTTTTTACGGGCCCCCAGGGTGAGCTGTTTTTT. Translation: CASSLFTGPQGELFF.

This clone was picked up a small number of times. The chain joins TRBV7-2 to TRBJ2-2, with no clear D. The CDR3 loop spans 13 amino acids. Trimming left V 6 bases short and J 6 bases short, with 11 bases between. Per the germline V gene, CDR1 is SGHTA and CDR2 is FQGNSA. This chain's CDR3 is CASSRPGAGELFF. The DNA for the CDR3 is TGTGCCAGCAGTCGACCCGGAGCCGGGGAGCTGTTTTTT.

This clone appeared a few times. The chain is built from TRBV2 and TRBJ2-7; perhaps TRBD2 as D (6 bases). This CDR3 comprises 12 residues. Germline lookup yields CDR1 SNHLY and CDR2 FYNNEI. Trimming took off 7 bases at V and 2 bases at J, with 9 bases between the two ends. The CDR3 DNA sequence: TGTGCCAGCAACGCGGGGACCTACGAGCAGTACTTC. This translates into CASNAGTYEQYF.

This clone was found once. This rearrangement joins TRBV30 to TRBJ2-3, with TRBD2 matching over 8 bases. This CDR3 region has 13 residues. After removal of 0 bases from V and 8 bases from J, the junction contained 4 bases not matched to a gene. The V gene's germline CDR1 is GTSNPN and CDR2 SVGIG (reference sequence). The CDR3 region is CAWSVPAGGTQYF. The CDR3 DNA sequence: TGTGCCTGGAGTGTACCGGCGGGAGGTACGCAGTATTTT.

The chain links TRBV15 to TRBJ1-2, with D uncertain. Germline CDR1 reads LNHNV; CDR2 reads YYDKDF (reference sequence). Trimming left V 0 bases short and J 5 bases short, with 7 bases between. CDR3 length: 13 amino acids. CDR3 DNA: TGTGCCACCAGCAGAGATTATAGTTATGGCTACACCTTC. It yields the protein CATSRDYSYGYTF. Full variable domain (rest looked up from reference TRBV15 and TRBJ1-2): DAMVIQNPRYQVTQFGKPVTLSCSQTLNHNVMYWYQQKSSQAPKLLFHYYDKDFNNEADTPDNFQSRRPNTSFCFLDIRSPGLGDTAMYLCATSRDYSYGYTFGSGTRLTVV.

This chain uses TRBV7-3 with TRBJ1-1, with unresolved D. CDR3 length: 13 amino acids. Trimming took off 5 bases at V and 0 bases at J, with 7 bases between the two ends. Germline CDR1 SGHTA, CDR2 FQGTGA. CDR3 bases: TGTGCCAGCAGCCCAGGTTTGAACACTGAAGCTTTCTTT. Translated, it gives CASSPGLNTEAFF.

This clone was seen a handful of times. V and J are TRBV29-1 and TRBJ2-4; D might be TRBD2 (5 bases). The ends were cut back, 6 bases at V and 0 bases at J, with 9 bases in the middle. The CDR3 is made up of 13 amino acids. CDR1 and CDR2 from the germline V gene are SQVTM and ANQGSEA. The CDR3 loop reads CSVREGAKNIQYF. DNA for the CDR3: TGCAGCGTCCGGGAAGGAGCCAAAAACATTCAGTACTTC.

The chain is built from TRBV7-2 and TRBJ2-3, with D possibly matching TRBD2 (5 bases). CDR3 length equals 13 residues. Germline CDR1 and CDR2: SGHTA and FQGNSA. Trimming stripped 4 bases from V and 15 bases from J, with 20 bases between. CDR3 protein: CASSSTTSRGLYF. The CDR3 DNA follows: TGTGCCAGCAGCTCCACAACTAGTAGAGGCCTCTATTTT.

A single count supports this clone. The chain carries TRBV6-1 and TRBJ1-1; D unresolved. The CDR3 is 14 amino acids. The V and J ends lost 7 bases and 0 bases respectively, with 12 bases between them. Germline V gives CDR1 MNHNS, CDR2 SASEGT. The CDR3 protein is CASTLNYLNTEAFF. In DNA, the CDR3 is TGTGCCAGCACCCTCAACTATTTGAACACTGAAGCTTTCTTT.

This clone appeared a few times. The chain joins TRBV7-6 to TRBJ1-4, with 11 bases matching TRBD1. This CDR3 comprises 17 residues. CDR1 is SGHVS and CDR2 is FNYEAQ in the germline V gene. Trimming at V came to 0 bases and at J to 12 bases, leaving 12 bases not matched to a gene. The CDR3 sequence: CASSLAIPGTGGRQLFF. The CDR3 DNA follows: TGTGCCAGCAGCTTAGCGATTCCCGGGACAGGGGGGCGACAACTGTTTTTT.

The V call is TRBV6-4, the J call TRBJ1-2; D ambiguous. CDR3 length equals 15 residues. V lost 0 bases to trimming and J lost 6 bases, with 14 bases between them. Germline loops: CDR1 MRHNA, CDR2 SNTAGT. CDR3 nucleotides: TGTGCCAGCAGTGACTCGAAAATCCCCGAGGATGGCTACACCTTC. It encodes CASSDSKIPEDGYTF.

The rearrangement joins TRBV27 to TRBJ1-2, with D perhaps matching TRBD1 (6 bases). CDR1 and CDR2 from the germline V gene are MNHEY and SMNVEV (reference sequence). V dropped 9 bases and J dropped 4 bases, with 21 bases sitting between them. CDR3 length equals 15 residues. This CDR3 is CASLGYPRGSYGYTF. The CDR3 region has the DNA TGTGCCAGTCTCGGATATCCCAGGGGTAGCTATGGCTACACCTTC.

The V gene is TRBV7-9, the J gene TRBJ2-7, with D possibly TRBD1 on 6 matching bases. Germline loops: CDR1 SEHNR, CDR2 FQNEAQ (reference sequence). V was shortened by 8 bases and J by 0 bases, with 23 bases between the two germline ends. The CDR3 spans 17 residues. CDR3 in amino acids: CASGGPSRGQSSYEQYV. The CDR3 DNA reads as TGTGCCAGCGGCGGGCCTAGCAGGGGCCAAAGCTCCTACGAGCAGTACGTC.